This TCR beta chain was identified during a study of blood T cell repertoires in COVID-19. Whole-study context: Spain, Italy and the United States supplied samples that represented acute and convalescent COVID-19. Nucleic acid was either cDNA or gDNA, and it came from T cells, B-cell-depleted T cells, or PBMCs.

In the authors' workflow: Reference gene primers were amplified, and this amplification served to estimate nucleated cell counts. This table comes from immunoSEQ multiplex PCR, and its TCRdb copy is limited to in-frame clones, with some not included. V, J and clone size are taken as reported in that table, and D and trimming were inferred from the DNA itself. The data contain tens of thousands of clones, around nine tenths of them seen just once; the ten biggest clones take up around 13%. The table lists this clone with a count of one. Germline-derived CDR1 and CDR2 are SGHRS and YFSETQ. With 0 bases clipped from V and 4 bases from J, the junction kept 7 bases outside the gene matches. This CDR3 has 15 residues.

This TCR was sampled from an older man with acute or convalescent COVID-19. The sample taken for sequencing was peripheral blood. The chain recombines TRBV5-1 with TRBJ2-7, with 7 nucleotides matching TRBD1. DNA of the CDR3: TGCGCCAGCAGCTTGGGTAGGGGGCGAGTGTACGAGCAGTACTTC. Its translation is CASSLGRGRVYEQYF.